Included here is one T cell receptor beta chain sequence, with context. No antigen is known for it. A much larger clone lies one base from this, so it may be a read error. Amplification targeted the TCR beta CDR3 regions, with RNA transcripts as the source material. Amplification began with first-round RT-PCR using HTBI primers, then second-round multiplex PCR was performed. TCRdb reprocessed the multiplex PCR reads via MiXCR and lists one record per CDR3 protein. The data show about 1.1 million distinct CDR3 sequences, about two fifths seen once. This specimen belongs to a study of Graves' ophthalmopathy and Graves' hyperthyroidism. The ends lost 4 bases at V and 4 bases at J; junction bases unmatched: 7. Per the germline V gene, CDR1 is SGHVS and CDR2 is FNYEAQ. The CDR3 runs 17 residues. General study points: Sensitivity reached over 85% and specificity approximately 81% for a 13-signature model separating ophthalmopathy from stable hyperthyroidism. Blood also carried most expanded thyroid clonotypes exceeding 0.001 frequency.

The sequencing sample was made of peripheral blood or thyroid tissue (not recorded which). The genes are TRBV7-6 and TRBJ2-2, with 12 positions matching TRBD2. The source of this sequence is an adult man with Graves' hyperthyroidism. Here the CDR3 DNA reads TGTGCCAGCAGCTCATCGACTAGCGGGAGAGCCACCGGGGAGCTGTTTTTT. Protein product: CASSSSTSGRATGELFF.